The 28 T cell receptor beta chains below come from one sample, sequenced in a study of blood T cell repertoires in COVID-19. Using immunoSEQ multiplex PCR, the repertoire was profiled, and TCRdb retains in-frame clones only, with some absent. The table shows about 82,000 clones, with about 73% occurring only once. The sample consisted of peripheral blood. Receptors originate from a man aged 60-69 years with COVID-19, enrolled during active disease.

The rearrangement uses TRBV5-1 and TRBJ2-1; TRBD1 agrees at 10 bases. The germline gives CDR1 SGHRS, CDR2 YFSETQ. The CDR3 covers 15 residues. Trimming removed 3 bases from V and 6 bases from J; junction bases left unmatched: 6. CDR3 coding DNA: TGCGCCAGCAGCTACGAGGGACAGGGGCTCAATGAGCAGTTCTTC. This encodes CASSYEGQGLNEQFF.

The gene calls are TRBV29-1 and TRBJ1-3; 9 bases align to TRBD1. CDR1 is SQVTM and CDR2 is ANQGSEA in the germline V gene. There are 13 residues in the CDR3. V was clipped by 6 bases and J by 6 bases; unmatched bases: 6. The CDR3 is CSVVRDRANTIYF. The CDR3 DNA is TGCAGCGTAGTCCGGGACAGGGCAAACACCATATATTTT.

The chain joins TRBV30 to TRBJ1-2; D perhaps matches TRBD1 (5 bases). From germline, CDR1 is GTSNPN and CDR2 SVGIG (reference sequence). This CDR3 has 13 amino acids. The ends were cut back, 6 bases at V and 2 bases at J, with 13 bases in the middle. The CDR3 is CACSQVSNYGYTF. The CDR3 DNA is TGTGCCTGTTCACAGGTTTCGAACTATGGCTACACCTTC.

This clone occurred a few times. V usage is TRBV15 and J usage is TRBJ2-7, with 8 bases lining up with TRBD1. The CDR3 extends over 14 amino acids. Germline-derived CDR1 and CDR2 are LNHNV and YYDKDF (reference sequence). Losses at the gene ends were 5 bases for V and 2 bases for J; bases not matched to a gene: 5. The CDR3 reads CATSLKQGAYEQYF. The CDR3 nucleotides read TGTGCCACCAGCTTAAAACAGGGGGCCTACGAGCAGTACTTC.

This clone was counted between two and nine times. The chain has TRBV6-2 or TRBV6-3 and TRBJ2-3; D perhaps matches TRBD2 (5 bases). Germline V gene sequence: CDR1 MNHEY, CDR2 SVGEGT. V was pared by 0 bases and J by 3 bases, with 19 bases between. The CDR3 has 18 residues. This CDR3 is CASSYSRERAGLTDTQYF. The CDR3 region has the DNA TGTGCCAGCAGTTACTCGAGAGAGAGGGCCGGTTTGACAGATACGCAGTATTTT.

The V gene is TRBV10-3, the J gene TRBJ1-3, with D maybe TRBD1 (6 bases). Germline assignment: CDR1 ENHRY and CDR2 SYGVKD. The CDR3 has 16 residues. V lost 6 bases to trimming and J lost 0 bases, with 15 bases between them. The CDR3 here is CAISDRTASSGNTIYF. The CDR3 coding sequence is TGTGCCATCAGCGATCGGACAGCGAGCTCTGGAAACACCATATATTTT.

The chain uses TRBV27 and TRBJ2-1; 8 nucleotides line up with TRBD1. The J segment lost 9 bases and the V segment lost 7 bases, leaving 8 bases of the junction unmatched. CDR3 length equals 13 residues. The V gene's germline CDR1 is MNHEY and CDR2 SMNVEV (reference sequence). The CDR3 DNA is TGTGCCAGCAACCTACAGGGGGACGGTGAGCAGTTCTTC. Encoded protein: CASNLQGDGEQFF.

This clone appeared a few times. J is TRBJ2-4 and V is TRBV14, with TRBD2 as a possible D gene (7 bases). This CDR3 comprises 15 residues. Germline lookup yields CDR1 SGHDN and CDR2 FVKESK. V lost 2 bases and J 7 bases, leaving 15 bases between the germline ends. CDR3 nucleotide sequence: TGTGCCAGCAGCCAAATGCGGGGGCAGAGTAACATTCAGTACTTC. Amino acid sequence: CASSQMRGQSNIQYF.

This chain uses TRBV2 with TRBJ1-2; D uncertain. The CDR3 is 18 residues long. The germline V gene encodes CDR1 SNHLY and CDR2 FYNNEI. Trimming left V 1 base short and J 4 bases short, with 22 bases between. CDR3 coding DNA: TGTGCCAGCAGTGAAGGACCCTCCGGCGGAGGGTCCCCCTATGGCTACACCTTC. Encoded protein: CASSEGPSGGGSPYGYTF.

The chain couples TRBV5-1 to TRBJ2-7, with 11 positions matching TRBD2. Germline trimming cut 0 bases from V and 5 bases from J; bases unmatched to any gene: 7. The CDR3 covers 16 residues. The V gene's germline CDR1 is SGHRS and CDR2 YFSETQ. CDR3 region: CASSLVSGRASDEQYF. Here the CDR3 DNA reads TGCGCCAGCAGCTTGGTTAGCGGGAGGGCCAGCGACGAGCAGTACTTC.

This clone turned up a few times. The chain recombines TRBV6-6 with TRBJ1-1; TRBD1 aligns across 7 bases. V lost 0 bases, J lost 0 bases, and 1 base stayed unmatched. Per germline, CDR1 MNHNY and CDR2 SVGAGI (reference sequence). CDR3 length equals 15 residues. This CDR3 is CASSYSDRLNTEAFF. In nucleotides, the CDR3 is TGTGCCAGCAGTTACTCGGACAGGTTGAACACTGAAGCTTTCTTT.

In DNA, the CDR3 is TGTGCCAGCAGCCAGTCACAGGGGGCGAGTCGTACCGGGGAGCTGTTTTTT. It yields the protein CASSQSQGASRTGELFF. The chain recombines TRBV4-2 with TRBJ2-2; 9 bases are shared with TRBD1. The CDR3 length is 17 residues. CDR1 and CDR2 from the germline V gene are LGHNA and YNFKEQ. J gave up 5 bases and V 3 bases, and 10 bases lay outside the gene matches.

This rearrangement joins TRBV5-1 to TRBJ2-5; D is possibly TRBD2 (7 bases). Germline V gene sequence: CDR1 SGHRS, CDR2 YFSETQ. V lost 7 bases to trimming and J lost 5 bases, with 18 bases between them. The CDR3 has 14 residues. The CDR3 reads CASGSGGGAETQYF. The CDR3 DNA follows: TGCGCCAGCGGGTCCGGAGGGGGGGCGGAGACCCAGTACTTC.

The chain is built from TRBV6-5 and TRBJ1-1; unclear D gene. The CDR3 has 14 amino acids. Trimming left V 5 bases short and J 2 bases short, with 12 bases between. Germline CDR1 is MNHEY and CDR2 is SVGAGI. The CDR3 nucleotides are TGTGCCAGCAGTCGCCAACGCGGTAACACTGAAGCTTTCTTT. The encoded protein is CASSRQRGNTEAFF.

The V gene is TRBV7-3, the J gene TRBJ2-7; D ambiguous. V was pared by 5 bases and J by 3 bases, with 11 bases between. The CDR3 has 13 residues. The germline gives CDR1 SGHTA, CDR2 FQGTGA. The DNA of the CDR3 is TGTGCCAGCAGCCAGGCGCCGTTCTACGAGCAGTACTTC. Amino acids: CASSQAPFYEQYF.

The sample holds a few counts of this clone. This chain joins TRBV7-9 and TRBJ1-1; D is ambiguous. This CDR3 is built from 15 residues. Germline CDR1 SEHNR, CDR2 FQNEAQ (reference sequence). V shed 4 bases and J shed 1 base, with 13 bases lying between them. CDR3 amino acids: CASSSRRRGNTEAFF. DNA of the CDR3: TGTGCCAGCAGCTCCCGACGACGGGGGAACACTGAAGCTTTCTTT.

Concerning this clone itself: The same CDR3 also results from other DNA sequences found in this sample. The chain uses TRBV19 and TRBJ2-5, with 8 bases aligning to TRBD1. The CDR3 sequence is 14 residues long. CDR1 LNHDA and CDR2 SQIVND come from the germline V gene (reference sequence). With 4 bases clipped from V and 4 bases from J, the junction kept 5 bases outside the gene matches. CDR3 sequence (DNA): TGTGCCAGTAGTACCGGACAGGGAAGAGAGACCCAGTACTTC. As protein: CASSTGQGRETQYF.

This chain joins TRBV18 and TRBJ2-5; TRBD2 matches at 8 bases. The germline V gene encodes CDR1 KGHSH and CDR2 LQKENI. CDR3 length equals 16 residues. J was trimmed by 5 bases and V by 3 bases; bases with no gene match: 11. The CDR3 DNA reads TGTGCCAGCTCACCCCCGACCGGGAGGGCCGGGGAGACCCAGTACTTC. Translation: CASSPPTGRAGETQYF.

The CDR3 DNA sequence: TGTGCCAGCAGTTACTCGGGGACAGTCAATGAGCAGTTCTTC. It translates to CASSYSGTVNEQFF. V is TRBV6-5 and J is TRBJ2-1; 7 bases agree with TRBD1. Germline V gene sequence: CDR1 MNHEY, CDR2 SVGAGI. V lost 0 bases and J lost 6; bases outside the gene matches: 2. The CDR3 totals 14 residues.

This clone was counted a few times. The rearrangement links TRBV6-9 to TRBJ1-1; D is ambiguous. The germline CDR1 and CDR2 sequences are MNHGY and SVAAGI. The CDR3 consists of 13 residues. Trimming took 7 bases from V and 3 from J, leaving 12 bases between them. CDR3 nucleotides: TGTGCCAGCACCAACGACCGGGACACTGAAGCTTTCTTT. Its translation is CASTNDRDTEAFF.

The chain carries TRBV15 and TRBJ2-7; D unclear. This CDR3 contains 14 residues. V gave up 0 bases and J gave up 0 bases, with 6 bases separating them. Germline V gene lookup returns CDR1 LNHNV and CDR2 YYDKDF (reference sequence). CDR3 in DNA: TGTGCCACCAGCAGAGACGCGAGCTCCTACGAGCAGTACTTC. Amino acids: CATSRDASSYEQYF.

The V gene is TRBV25-1, the J gene TRBJ1-6, with 7 nucleotides matching TRBD1. Germline CDR1 is MGHDK and CDR2 is SYGVNS. Losses at the gene ends were 1 base for V and 11 bases for J; bases not matched to a gene: 8. There are 15 residues in the CDR3. Here the CDR3 DNA reads TGTGCCAGCAGTGAATCGACAGGGAATTGGGCACCCCTCCACTTT. Its translation: CASSESTGNWAPLHF.

The chain joins TRBV9 to TRBJ2-2, with TRBD1 matching over 7 bases. The CDR3 spans 14 residues. Trimming cost V 3 bases and J 5 bases; bases outside gene matches: 4. CDR1 is SGDLS and CDR2 is YYNGEE in the germline V gene. Here the CDR3 DNA reads TGTGCCAGCAGCGCTGGGGACAGTACCGGGGAGCTGTTTTTT. It is translated as CASSAGDSTGELFF.

The chain combines TRBV7-2 with TRBJ2-1, with a possible D match to TRBD2 (6 bases). The CDR3 covers 17 residues. Trimming shortened V by 4 bases and J by 8 bases, and 24 bases separated the two germline ends. CDR1 SGHTA and CDR2 FQGNSA come from the germline V gene. This CDR3 is CASSSSRRGLLLDEQFF. For the CDR3, the DNA is TGTGCCAGCAGCTCGTCGAGGAGGGGCCTATTACTCGATGAGCAGTTCTTC. Full variable domain (missing parts from reference TRBV7-2 and TRBJ2-1): GAGVSQSPSNKVTEKGKDVELRCDPISGHTALYWYRQSLGQGLEFLIYFQGNSAPDKSGLPSDRFSAERTGGSVSTLTIQRTQQEDSAVYLCASSSSRRGLLLDEQFFGPGTRLTVL.

V usage is TRBV6-6 and J usage is TRBJ1-6, with TRBD1 identical over 7 bases. V was pared by 10 bases and J by 1 base, with 4 bases of the junction left unmatched. CDR1 is MNHNY, CDR2 SVGAGI, per germline (reference sequence). The CDR3 is made up of 14 amino acids. CDR3 bases: TGTGCCACGCAGGGGGGATCCTATAATTCACCCCTCCACTTT. Encoded protein: CATQGGSYNSPLHF.

CDR3 in DNA: TGTGCTAGTGCCCCGACAGGGCAGGACACTGAAGCTTTCTTT. Its protein product is CASAPTGQDTEAFF. V and J are TRBV12-5 and TRBJ1-1, with 7 bases matching TRBD1. Germline V gene data show CDR1 as LGHNT and CDR2 as FRNRAP. Trimming removed 7 bases from V and 3 bases from J; junction bases left unmatched: 8. The CDR3 has 14 residues.

Worth noting for this clone: One end of the junction fails to match germline, which may point to a read error. The rearrangement uses TRBV6-1 and TRBJ1-2; D gene uncertain. CDR1 MNHNS and CDR2 SASEGT come from the germline V gene. This CDR3 has 15 amino acids. The CDR3 coding sequence is TGTGCCAGCAGAGAAGGACCCCAGGCTAACTATGGCTACACCTTC. Translating it yields CASREGPQANYGYTF.

In its sample, this clone was seen once. J is TRBJ2-1 and V is TRBV29-1; tentatively, D is TRBD1 (6 bases). Germline loops: CDR1 SQVTM, CDR2 ANQGSEA. The CDR3 has 13 residues. The V gene lost 6 bases and the J gene lost 3 bases, with 12 bases spanning the gap. The DNA for the CDR3 is TGCAGCGTCTCAGAGGGGGTCTACAATGAGCAGTTCTTC. As protein: CSVSEGVYNEQFF.